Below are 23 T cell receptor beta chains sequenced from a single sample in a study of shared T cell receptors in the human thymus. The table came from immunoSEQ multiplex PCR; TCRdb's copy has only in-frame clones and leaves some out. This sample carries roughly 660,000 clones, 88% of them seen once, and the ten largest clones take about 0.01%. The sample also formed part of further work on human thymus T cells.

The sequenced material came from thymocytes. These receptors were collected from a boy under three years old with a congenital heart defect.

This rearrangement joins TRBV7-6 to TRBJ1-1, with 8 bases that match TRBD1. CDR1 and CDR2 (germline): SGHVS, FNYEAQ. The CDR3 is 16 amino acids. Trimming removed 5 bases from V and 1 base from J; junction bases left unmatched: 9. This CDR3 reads CASSGRQGRKNTEAFF. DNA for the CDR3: TGTGCCAGCAGCGGACGACAGGGGAGGAAGAACACTGAAGCTTTCTTT.

Here the CDR3 reads CASRRGISKGEKLFF. CDR3 nucleotides: TGCGCCAGCAGGCGGGGTATTTCTAAGGGAGAAAAACTGTTTTTT. This chain joins TRBV5-1 and TRBJ1-4; D is unresolved. Trimming took off 5 bases at V and 8 bases at J, with 19 bases between the two ends. CDR3 length: 15 amino acids. Germline V gene sequence: CDR1 SGHRS, CDR2 YFSETQ.

The CDR3 DNA is TGTGCCAGTAGTATAGTAAACAGGGTCCGCACAGATACGCAGTATTTT. Translation: CASSIVNRVRTDTQYF. The rearrangement joins TRBV19 to TRBJ2-3; D is perhaps TRBD1 (6 bases). In germline, CDR1 is LNHDA, CDR2 SQIVND (reference sequence). This CDR3 is 16 amino acids long. Trimming removed 1 base at V and 1 base at J, with 12 bases between.

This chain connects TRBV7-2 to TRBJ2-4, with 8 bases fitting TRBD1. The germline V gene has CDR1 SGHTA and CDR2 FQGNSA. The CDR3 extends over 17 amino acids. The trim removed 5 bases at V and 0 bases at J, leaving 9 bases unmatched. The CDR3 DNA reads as TGTGCCAGCAGCCCCAGGGACAGGCCATTAGCCAAAAACATTCAGTACTTC. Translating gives CASSPRDRPLAKNIQYF.

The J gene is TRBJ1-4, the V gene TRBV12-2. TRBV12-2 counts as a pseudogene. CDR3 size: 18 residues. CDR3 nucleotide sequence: TGTGCAAGTCGCCCCCCCCGAGGATGGTGGGCAACTAATGAAAAACTGTTTTTT. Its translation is CASRPPRGWWATNEKLFF.

CDR3 nucleotides: TGTGCCAGCAGCTACTCTGCGGGGGAGCAGTTCTTC. It encodes CASSYSAGEQFF. The rearrangement links TRBV11-2 to TRBJ2-1, with a possible D match to TRBD2 (6 bases). The ends were cut back, 4 bases at V and 10 bases at J, with 11 bases in the middle. Looked up from germline, CDR1 is SGHAT and CDR2 is FQNNGV. There are 12 residues in the CDR3. Based on the CDR3 plus reference TRBV11-2 and TRBJ2-1, the full variable domain is EAGVAQSPRYKIIEKRQSVAFWCNPISGHATLYWYQQILGQGPKLLIQFQNNGVVDDSQLPKDRFSAERLKGVDSTLKIQPAKLEDSAVYLCASSYSAGEQFFGPGTRLTVL.

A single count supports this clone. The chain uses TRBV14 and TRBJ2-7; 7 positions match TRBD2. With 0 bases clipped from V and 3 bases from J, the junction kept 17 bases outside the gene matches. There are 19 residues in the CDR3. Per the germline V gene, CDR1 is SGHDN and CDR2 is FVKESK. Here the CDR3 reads CASSQDSGEGQRPFYEQYF. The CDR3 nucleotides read TGTGCCAGCAGCCAAGATTCGGGGGAGGGCCAACGTCCCTTCTACGAGCAGTACTTC.

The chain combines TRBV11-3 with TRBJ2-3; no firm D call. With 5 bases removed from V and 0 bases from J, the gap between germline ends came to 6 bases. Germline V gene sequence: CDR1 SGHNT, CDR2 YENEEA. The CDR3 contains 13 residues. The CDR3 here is CASSLPSTDTQYF. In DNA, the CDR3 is TGTGCCAGCAGCCTCCCTAGCACAGATACGCAGTATTTT.

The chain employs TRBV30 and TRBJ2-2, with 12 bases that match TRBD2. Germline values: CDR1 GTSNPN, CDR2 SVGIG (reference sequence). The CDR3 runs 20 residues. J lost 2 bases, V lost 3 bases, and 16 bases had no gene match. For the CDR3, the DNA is TGTGCCTGGAGACGGAGAGAATCACCTAGCGGGAGGGAAAACACCGGGGAGCTGTTTTTT. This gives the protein CAWRRRESPSGRENTGELFF.

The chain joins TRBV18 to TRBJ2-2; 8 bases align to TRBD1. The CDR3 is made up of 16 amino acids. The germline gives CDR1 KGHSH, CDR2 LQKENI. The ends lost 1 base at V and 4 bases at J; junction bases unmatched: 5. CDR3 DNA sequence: TGTGCCAGCTCACCACGGGACAGGTCCTCCACCGGGGAGCTGTTTTTT. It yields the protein CASSPRDRSSTGELFF.

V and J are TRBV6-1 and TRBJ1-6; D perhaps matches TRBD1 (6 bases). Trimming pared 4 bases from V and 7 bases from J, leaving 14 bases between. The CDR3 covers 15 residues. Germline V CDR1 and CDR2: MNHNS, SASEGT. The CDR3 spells CASSGGQKGNSPLHF. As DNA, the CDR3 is TGTGCCAGCAGTGGGGGGCAGAAAGGAAATTCACCCCTCCACTTT.

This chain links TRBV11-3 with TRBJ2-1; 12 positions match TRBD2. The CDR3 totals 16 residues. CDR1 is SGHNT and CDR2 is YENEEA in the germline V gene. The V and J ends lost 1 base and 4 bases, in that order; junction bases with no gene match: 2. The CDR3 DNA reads TGTGCCAGCAGCTTAGGGACTAGCGGGATGTACAATGAGCAGTTCTTC. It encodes CASSLGTSGMYNEQFF.

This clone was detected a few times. The CDR3 DNA sequence: TGTGCCAGCAGCGTAGGGAGGCGGGAGGGGTCAGATACGCAGTATTTT. Translating it yields CASSVGRREGSDTQYF. The chain recombines TRBV9 with TRBJ2-3; 9 nucleotides agree with TRBD2. The CDR3 is 16 amino acids. Germline values: CDR1 SGDLS, CDR2 YYNGEE. V dropped 0 bases and J dropped 4; count of bases not matched to a gene: 6.

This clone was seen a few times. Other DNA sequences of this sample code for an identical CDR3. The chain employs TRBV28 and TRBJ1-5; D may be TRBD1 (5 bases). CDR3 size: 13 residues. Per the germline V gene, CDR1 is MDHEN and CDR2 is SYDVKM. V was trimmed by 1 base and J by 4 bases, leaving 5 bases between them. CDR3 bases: TGTGCCAGCAGTTTATCAGGGAATCAGCCCCAGCATTTT. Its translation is CASSLSGNQPQHF.

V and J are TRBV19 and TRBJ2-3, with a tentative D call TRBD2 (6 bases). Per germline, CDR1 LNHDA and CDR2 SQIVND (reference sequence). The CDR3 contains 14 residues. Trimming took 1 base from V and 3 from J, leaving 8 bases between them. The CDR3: CASSIAAGTDTQYF. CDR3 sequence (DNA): TGTGCCAGTAGTATAGCCGCGGGAACAGATACGCAGTATTTT.

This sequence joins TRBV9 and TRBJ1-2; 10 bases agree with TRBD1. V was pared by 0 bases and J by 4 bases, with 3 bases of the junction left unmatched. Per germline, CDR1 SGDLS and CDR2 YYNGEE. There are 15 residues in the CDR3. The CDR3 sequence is CASSVGDRGFYGYTF. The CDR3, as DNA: TGTGCCAGCAGCGTAGGGGACAGGGGCTTCTATGGCTACACCTTC.

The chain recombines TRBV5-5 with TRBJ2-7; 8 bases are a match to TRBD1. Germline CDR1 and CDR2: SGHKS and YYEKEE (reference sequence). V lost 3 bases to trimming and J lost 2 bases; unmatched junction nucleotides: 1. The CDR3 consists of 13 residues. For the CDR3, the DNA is TGTGCCAGCAGCTGGACAGGGCCCTACGAGCAGTACTTC. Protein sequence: CASSWTGPYEQYF.

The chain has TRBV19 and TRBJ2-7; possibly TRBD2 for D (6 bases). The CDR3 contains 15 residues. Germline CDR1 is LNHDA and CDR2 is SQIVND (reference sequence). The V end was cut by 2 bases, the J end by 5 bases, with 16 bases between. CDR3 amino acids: CASSIIPGAGDEQYF. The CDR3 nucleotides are TGTGCCAGTAGTATAATTCCGGGAGCAGGCGACGAGCAGTACTTC.

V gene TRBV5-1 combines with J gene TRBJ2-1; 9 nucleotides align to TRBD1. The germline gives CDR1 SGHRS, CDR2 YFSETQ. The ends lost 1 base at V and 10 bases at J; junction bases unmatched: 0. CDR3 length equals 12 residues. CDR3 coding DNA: TGCGCCAGCAGCTTGACAGGGGGCGAGCAGTTCTTC. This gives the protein CASSLTGGEQFF.

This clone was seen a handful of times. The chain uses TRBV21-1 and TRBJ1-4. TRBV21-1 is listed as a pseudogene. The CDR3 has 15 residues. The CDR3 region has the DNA TGTGCCAGCAGCGCGCGCCGGGTCCGTAATGAAAAACTGTTTTTT. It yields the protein CASSARRVRNEKLFF.

The chain's CDR3 is CASGFQGKRLADSYEQYF. DNA for the CDR3: TGTGCTAGTGGTTTTCAGGGGAAGCGACTAGCGGACTCCTACGAGCAGTACTTC. V gene TRBV12-5 combines with J gene TRBJ2-7; 9 nucleotides align to TRBD2. V shed 3 bases, J shed 0 bases, and the junction held 12 bases outside the gene matches. The CDR3 is 18 residues long. The germline V gene encodes CDR1 LGHNT and CDR2 FRNRAP.

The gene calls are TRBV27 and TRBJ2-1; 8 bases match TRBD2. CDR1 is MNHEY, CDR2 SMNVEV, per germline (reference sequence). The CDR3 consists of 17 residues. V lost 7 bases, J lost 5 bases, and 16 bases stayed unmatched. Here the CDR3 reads CASTQRKAGVIDNEQFF. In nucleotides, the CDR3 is TGTGCCAGCACACAACGGAAAGCGGGAGTTATAGACAATGAGCAGTTCTTC.

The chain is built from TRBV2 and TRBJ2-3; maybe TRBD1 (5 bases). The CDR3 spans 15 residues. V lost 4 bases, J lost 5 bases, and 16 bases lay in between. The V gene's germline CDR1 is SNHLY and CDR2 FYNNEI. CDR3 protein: CASSGWGRGEDTQYF. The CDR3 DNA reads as TGTGCCAGCAGTGGGTGGGGCCGAGGAGAAGATACGCAGTATTTT. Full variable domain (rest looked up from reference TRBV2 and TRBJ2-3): EPEVTQTPSHQVTQMGQEVILRCVPISNHLYFYWYRQILGQKVEFLVSFYNNEISEKSEIFDDQFSVERPDGSNFTLKIRSTKLEDSAMYFCASSGWGRGEDTQYFGPGTRLTVL.